This T cell receptor (beta chain) originates from a study of T cell responses to AZD1222 COVID-19 vaccine. Overall study findings and caveats: Samples come after the peak T cell response, not at day 14. CD4 TCRs associated with vaccination spanned spike, dominating at 160-218 and 743-854.

The data were produced by immunoSEQ multiplex PCR, yet TCRdb's version contains in-frame clones alone and is incomplete. Seen here are roughly 130,000 clones, around 90% observed once, and the top ten hold 18%. The germline V gene encodes CDR1 LNHNV and CDR2 YYDKDF (reference sequence). Trimming took off 0 bases at V and 3 bases at J, with 11 bases between the two ends. This CDR3 region has 15 residues. Points on this clone: Its antigen is currently unknown.

This receptor was obtained from an adult in good health. The V call is TRBV15, the J call TRBJ1-2, with no clear D. This specimen consisted of peripheral blood, obtained on day 0 of MenACWY control vaccination. CDR3 coding DNA: TGTGCCACCAGCAGAGAACTTCAGGATTACTATGGCTACACCTTC. It specifies CATSRELQDYYGYTF.